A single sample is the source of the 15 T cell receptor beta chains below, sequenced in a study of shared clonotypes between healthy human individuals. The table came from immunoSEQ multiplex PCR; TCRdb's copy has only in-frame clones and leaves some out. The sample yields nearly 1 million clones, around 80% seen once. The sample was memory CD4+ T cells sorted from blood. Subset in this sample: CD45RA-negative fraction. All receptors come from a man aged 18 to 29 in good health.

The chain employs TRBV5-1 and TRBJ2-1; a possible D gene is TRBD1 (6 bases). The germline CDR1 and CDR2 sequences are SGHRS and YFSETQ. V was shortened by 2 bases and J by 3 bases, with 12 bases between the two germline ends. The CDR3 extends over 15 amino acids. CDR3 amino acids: CASSFSQGGYNEQFF. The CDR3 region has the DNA TGCGCCAGCAGCTTCTCACAAGGGGGCTACAATGAGCAGTTCTTC.

The CDR3 DNA reads TGCAGCGTTGAAAATGCGGCAGGACTGAACACTGAAGCTTTCTTT. This gives the protein CSVENAAGLNTEAFF. V gene TRBV29-1 combines with J gene TRBJ1-1; no clear D. Germline CDR1 reads SQVTM; CDR2 reads ANQGSEA. The CDR3 is made up of 15 amino acids. V was pared by 2 bases and J by 0 bases, with 13 bases between.

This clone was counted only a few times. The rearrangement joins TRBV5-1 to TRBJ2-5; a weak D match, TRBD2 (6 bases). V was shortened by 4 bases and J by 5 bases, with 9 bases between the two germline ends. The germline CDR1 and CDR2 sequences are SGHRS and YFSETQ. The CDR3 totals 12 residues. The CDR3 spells CASSAGLETQYF. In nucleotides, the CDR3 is TGCGCCAGCAGCGCGGGACTTGAGACCCAGTACTTC.

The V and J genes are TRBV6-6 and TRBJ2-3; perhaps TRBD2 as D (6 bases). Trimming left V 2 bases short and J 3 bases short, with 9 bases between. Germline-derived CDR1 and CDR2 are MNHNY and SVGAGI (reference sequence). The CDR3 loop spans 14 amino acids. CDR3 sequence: CASSYGRGTDTQYF. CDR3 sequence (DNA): TGTGCCAGCAGTTACGGCCGGGGGACAGATACGCAGTATTTT.

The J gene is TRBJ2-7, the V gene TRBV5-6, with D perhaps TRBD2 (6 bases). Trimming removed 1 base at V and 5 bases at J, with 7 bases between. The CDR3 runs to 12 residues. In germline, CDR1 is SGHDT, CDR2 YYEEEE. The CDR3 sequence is CASSLWGDEQYF. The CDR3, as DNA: TGTGCCAGCAGCTTGTGGGGGGACGAGCAGTACTTC.

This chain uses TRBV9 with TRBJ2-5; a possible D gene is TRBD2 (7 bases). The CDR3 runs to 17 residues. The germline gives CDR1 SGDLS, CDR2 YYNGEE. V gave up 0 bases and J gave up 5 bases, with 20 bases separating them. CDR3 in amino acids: CASSVALFGGGDETQYF. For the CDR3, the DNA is TGTGCCAGCAGCGTAGCTTTATTTGGCGGGGGCGACGAGACCCAGTACTTC.

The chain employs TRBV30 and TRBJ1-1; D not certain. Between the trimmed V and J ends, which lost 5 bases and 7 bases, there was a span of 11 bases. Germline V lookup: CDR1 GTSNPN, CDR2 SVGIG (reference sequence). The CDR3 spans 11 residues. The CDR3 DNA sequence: TGTGCCTGGCGGAACCATGTTGAAGCTTTCTTT. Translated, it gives CAWRNHVEAFF.

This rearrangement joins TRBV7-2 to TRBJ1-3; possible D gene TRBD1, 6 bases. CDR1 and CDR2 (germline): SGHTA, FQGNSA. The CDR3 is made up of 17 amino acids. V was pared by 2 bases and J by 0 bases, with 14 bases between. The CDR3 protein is CASSLFTGPSSGNTIYF. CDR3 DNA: TGTGCCAGCAGCTTATTTACAGGGCCGAGCTCTGGAAACACCATATATTTT. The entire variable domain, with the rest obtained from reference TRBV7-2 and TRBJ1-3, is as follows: GAGVSQSPSNKVTEKGKDVELRCDPISGHTALYWYRQSLGQGLEFLIYFQGNSAPDKSGLPSDRFSAERTGGSVSTLTIQRTQQEDSAVYLCASSLFTGPSSGNTIYFGEGSWLTVV.

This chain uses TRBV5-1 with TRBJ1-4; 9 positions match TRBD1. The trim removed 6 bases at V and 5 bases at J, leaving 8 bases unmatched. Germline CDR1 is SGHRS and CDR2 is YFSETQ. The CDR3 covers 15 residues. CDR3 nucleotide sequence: TGCGCCAGCAACCCGACAGGGGGTAACAATGAAAAACTGTTTTTT. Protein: CASNPTGGNNEKLFF.

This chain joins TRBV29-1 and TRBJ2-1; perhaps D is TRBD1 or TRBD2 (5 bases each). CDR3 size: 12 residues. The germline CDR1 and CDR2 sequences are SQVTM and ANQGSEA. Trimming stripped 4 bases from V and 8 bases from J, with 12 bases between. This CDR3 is CSVVRGADEQFF. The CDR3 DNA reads TGCAGCGTTGTTAGAGGGGCCGATGAGCAGTTCTTC.

The CDR3: CASSKGDGRSGEKLFF. The DNA of the CDR3 is TGTGCCAGTAGTAAAGGGGACGGACGCTCAGGAGAAAAACTGTTTTTT. The rearrangement links TRBV19 to TRBJ1-4; D possibly corresponds to TRBD1 (5 bases). The germline CDR1 and CDR2 sequences are LNHDA and SQIVND (reference sequence). The CDR3 length is 16 residues. V lost 4 bases, J lost 8 bases, and 20 bases lay in between.

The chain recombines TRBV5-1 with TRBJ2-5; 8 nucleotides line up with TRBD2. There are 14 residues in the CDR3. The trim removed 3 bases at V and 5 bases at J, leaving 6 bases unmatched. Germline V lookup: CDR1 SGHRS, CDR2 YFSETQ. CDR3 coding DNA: TGCGCCAGCAGCTCGATAGCGGGGTCGGAGACCCAGTACTTC. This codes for CASSSIAGSETQYF.

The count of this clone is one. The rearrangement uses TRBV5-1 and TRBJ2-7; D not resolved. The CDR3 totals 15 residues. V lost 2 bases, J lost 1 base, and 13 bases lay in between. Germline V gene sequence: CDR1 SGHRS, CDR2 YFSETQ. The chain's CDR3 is CASSLSLTQSYEQYF. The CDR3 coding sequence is TGCGCCAGCAGCTTATCGCTCACCCAATCCTACGAGCAGTACTTC.

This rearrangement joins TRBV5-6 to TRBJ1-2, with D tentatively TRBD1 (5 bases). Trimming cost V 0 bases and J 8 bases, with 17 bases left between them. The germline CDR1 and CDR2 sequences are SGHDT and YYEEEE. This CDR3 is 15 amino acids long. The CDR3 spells CASSLAVGVLYGYTF. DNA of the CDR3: TGTGCCAGCAGCTTGGCTGTAGGGGTGCTATACGGCTACACCTTC. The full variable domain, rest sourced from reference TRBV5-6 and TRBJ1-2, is DAGVTQSPTHLIKTRGQQVTLRCSPKSGHDTVSWYQQALGQGPQFIFQYYEEEERQRGNFPDRFSGHQFPNYSSELNVNALLLGDSALYLCASSLAVGVLYGYTFGSGTRLTVV.

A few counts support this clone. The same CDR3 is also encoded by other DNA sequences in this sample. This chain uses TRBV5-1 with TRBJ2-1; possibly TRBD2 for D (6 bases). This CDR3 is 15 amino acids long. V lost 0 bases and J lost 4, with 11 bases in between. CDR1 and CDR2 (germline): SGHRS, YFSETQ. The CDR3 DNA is TGCGCCAGCAGCTTGGTTCGGGGGTCGTACAATGAGCAGTTCTTC. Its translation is CASSLVRGSYNEQFF.